The entry that follows covers one T cell receptor beta chain sequence. Its antigen is not known. Study processing details: ImmunoSEQ junction-only sequences lacked quality scores, so their filtering differed. TCRdb keeps only in-frame clones here, not all; method: immunoSEQ multiplex PCR. Clonal size and the V and J genes are those of that table, whereas D and trimming came from the DNA. The data hold some 2 million clones, with about 95% observed a single time. Naive CD8 cells, CD45RO-negative and positively selected for CCR7, excluded terminally differentiated effector memory CD45RA+ cells. All donors were healthy HIV-negative adults lacking recent acute infections or vaccinations. The entry originates in a study of shared clonotypes between healthy human individuals. Study summary: The study used three CD4 naive, three CD4 memory, two CD8 naive and one CD8 memory plate per donor.

The germline V gene encodes CDR1 SNHLY and CDR2 FYNNEI. V trimming: 6 bases; J trimming: 2 bases; junction bases outside the gene matches: 16. The CDR3 has 19 residues. The study, taken as a whole, reports: Among donors, sharing of clonotypes was expected to be affected by sequencing depth.

This sequence was found in a man between 18 and 29 years old in good health. The sequencing input was naive CD8+ T cells sorted from blood. The chain employs TRBV2 and TRBJ1-4; 9 bases are shared with TRBD1. The CDR3 loop is CASRLQTGGSYITNEKLFF. CDR3 DNA sequence: TGTGCCAGCAGGCTACAGACAGGGGGAAGTTATATCACTAATGAAAAACTGTTTTTT.